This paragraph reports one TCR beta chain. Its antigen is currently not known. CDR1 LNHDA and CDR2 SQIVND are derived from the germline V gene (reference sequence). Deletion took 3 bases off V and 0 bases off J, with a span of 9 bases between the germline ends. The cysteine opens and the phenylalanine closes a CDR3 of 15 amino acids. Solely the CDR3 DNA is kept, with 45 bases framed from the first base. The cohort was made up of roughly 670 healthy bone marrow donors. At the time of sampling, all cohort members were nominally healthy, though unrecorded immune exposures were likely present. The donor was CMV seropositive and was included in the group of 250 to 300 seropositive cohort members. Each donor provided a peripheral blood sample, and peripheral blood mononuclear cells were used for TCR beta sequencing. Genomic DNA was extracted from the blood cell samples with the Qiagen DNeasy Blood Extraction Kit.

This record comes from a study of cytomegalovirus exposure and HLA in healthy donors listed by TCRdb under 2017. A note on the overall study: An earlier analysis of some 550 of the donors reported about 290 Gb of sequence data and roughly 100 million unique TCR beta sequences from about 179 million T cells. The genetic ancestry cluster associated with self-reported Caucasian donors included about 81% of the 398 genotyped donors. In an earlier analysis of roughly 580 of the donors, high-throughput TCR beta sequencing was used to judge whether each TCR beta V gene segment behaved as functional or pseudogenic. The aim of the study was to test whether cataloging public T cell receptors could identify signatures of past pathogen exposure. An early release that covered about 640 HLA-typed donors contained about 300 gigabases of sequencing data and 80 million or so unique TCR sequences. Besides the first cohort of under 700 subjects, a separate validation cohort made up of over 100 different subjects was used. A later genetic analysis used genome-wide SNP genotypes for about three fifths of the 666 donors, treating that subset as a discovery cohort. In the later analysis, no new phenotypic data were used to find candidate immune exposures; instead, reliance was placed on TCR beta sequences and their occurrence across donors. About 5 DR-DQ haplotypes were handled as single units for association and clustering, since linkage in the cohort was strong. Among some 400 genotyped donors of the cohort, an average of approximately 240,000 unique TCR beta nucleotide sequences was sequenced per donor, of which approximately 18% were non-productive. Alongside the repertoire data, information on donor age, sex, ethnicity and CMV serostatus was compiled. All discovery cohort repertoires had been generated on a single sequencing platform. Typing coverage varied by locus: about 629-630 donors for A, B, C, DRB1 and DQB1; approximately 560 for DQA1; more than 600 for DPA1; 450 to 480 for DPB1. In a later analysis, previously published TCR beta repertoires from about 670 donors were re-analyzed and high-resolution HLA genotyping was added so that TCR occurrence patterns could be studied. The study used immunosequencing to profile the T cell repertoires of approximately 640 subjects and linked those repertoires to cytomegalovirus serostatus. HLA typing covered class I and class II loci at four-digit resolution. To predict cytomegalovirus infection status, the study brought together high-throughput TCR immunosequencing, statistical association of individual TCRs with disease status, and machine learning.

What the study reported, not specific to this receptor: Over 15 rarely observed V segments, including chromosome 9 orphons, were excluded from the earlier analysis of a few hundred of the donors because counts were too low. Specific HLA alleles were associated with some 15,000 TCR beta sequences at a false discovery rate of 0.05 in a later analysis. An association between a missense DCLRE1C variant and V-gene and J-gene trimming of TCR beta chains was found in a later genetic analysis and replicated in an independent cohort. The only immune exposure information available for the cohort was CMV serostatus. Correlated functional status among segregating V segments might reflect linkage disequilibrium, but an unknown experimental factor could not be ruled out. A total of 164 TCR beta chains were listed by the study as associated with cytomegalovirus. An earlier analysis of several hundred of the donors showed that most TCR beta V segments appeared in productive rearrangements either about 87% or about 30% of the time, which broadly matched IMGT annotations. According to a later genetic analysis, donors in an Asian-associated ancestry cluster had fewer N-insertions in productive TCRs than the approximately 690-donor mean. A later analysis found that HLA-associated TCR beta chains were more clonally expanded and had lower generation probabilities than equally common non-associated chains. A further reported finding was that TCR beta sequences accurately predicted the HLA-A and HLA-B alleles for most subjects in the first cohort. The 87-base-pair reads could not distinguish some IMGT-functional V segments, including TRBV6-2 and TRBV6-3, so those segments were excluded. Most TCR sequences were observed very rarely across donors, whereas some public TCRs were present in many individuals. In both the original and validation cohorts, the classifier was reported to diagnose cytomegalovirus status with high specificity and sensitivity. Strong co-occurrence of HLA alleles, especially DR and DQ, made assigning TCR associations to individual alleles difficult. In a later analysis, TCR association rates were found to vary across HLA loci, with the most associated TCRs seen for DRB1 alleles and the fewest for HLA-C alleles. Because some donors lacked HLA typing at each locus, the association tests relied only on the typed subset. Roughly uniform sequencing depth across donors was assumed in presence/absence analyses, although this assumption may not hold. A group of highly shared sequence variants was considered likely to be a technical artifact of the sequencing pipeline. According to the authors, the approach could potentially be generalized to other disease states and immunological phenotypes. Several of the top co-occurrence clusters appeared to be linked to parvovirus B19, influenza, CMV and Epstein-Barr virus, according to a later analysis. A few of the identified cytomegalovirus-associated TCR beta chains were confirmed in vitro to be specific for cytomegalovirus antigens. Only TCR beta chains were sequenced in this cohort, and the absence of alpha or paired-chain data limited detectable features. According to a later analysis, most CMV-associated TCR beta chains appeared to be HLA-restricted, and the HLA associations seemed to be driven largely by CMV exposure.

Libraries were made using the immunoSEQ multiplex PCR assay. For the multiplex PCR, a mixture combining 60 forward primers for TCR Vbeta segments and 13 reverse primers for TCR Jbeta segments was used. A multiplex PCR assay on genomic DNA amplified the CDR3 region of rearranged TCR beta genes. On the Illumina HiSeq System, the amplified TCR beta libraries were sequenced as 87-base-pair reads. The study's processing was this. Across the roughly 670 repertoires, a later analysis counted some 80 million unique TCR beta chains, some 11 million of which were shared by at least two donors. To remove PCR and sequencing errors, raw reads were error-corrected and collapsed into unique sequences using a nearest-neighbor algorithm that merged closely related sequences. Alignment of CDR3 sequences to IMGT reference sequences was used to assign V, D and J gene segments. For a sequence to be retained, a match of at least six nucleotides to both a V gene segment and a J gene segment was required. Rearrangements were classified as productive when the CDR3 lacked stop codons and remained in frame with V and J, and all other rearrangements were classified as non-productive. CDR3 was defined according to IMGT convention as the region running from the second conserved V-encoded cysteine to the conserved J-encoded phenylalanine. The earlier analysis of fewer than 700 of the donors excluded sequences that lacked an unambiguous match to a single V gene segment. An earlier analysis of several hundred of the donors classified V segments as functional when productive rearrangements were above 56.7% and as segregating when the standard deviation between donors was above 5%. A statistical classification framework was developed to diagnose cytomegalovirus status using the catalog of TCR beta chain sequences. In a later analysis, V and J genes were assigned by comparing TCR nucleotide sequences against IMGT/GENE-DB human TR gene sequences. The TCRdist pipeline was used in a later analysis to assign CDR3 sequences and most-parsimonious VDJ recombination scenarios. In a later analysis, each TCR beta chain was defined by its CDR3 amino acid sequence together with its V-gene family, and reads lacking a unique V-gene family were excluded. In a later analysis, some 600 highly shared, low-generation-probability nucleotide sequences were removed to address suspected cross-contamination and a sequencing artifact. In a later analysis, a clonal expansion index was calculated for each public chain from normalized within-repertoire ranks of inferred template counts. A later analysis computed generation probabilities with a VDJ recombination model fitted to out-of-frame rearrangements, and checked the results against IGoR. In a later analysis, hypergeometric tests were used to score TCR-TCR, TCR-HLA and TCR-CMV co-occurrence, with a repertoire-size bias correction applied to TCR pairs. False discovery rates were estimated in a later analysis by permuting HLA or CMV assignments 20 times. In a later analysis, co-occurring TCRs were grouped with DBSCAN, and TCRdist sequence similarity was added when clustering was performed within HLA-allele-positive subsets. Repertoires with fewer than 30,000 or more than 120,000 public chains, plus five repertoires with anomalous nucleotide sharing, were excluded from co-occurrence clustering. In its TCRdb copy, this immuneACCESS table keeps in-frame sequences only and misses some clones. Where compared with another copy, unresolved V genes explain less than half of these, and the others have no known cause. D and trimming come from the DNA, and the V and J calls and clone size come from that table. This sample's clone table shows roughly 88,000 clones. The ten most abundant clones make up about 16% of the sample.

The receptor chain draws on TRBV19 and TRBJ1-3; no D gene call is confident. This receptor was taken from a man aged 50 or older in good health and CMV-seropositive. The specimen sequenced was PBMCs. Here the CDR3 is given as CASSIGSYSGNTIYF. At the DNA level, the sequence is TGTGCCAGTAGTATCGGGTCCTACTCTGGAAACACCATATATTTT.